The clone carrying this T cell receptor (beta chain) showed up just a few times. Per germline, CDR1 LNHDA and CDR2 SQIVND (reference sequence). This CDR3 is built from 17 residues. V was shortened by 7 bases and J by 1 base, with 20 bases between the two germline ends. Produced via immunoSEQ multiplex PCR; TCRdb's table is partial and in-frame only. The sample has about 150,000 clones, around 75% seen once. These data belong to a study of blood T cell repertoires in COVID-19. The overall study: Whether acute or convalescent, the COVID-19 samples came from the United States, Italy and Spain. PBMCs, B-cell-depleted T cells, or T cells were the source of the cDNA or gDNA that made up the material.

The TCR was taken from a woman in her seventies with COVID-19, enrolled during active disease. Material for sequencing was peripheral blood. This chain links TRBV19 with TRBJ1-5; D is perhaps TRBD1 (6 bases). CDR3 loop: CASTGGGRITSNQPQHF. The DNA for the CDR3 is TGTGCCAGTACGGGGGGCGGTAGAATTACGAGCAATCAGCCCCAGCATTTT.